Listed below are T cell receptor beta chains from one sample, sequenced in a study of shared clonotypes between healthy human individuals. Measured with immunoSEQ multiplex PCR; TCRdb has only the in-frame clones, and not every one. The data contain about 470,000 clones, about 76% of them singletons. Specimen: PBMCs. The source of these receptors is a woman aged 40 to 55 in good health. Some clones in this sample may be carry-over from other donors' samples. The CDR3 runs from the conserved cysteine through the conserved F or W. A D gene is named only where the DNA matches it firmly. Expanded clones are given a class, and other clones once, few, many or no size at all.

CDR3 DNA: TGTGCCAGCAGCTTAGACCTTACTGGTTTCTATGGCTACACCTTC; CDR3 protein: CASSLDLTGFYGYTF; J gene: TRBJ1-2; clone size: NA; V gene: TRBV11-2; D gene: NA
CDR3 DNA: TGTGCCAGCAGTGAATTGCGAGCCTCCTACAATGAGCAGTTCTTC; CDR3 protein: CASSELRASYNEQFF; J gene: TRBJ2-1; clone size: NA; V gene: TRBV2; D gene: NA
CDR3 DNA: TGCGCCAGCAGCTTGGGGGACGCTAGCTCTGGGGCCAACGTCCTGACTTTC; CDR3 protein: CASSLGDASSGANVLTF; J gene: TRBJ2-6; clone size: NA; V gene: TRBV5-1; D gene: NA
CDR3 DNA: TGTGCCTGCCGTCCGGACTCTTACAATGAGCAGTTCTTC; CDR3 protein: CACRPDSYNEQFF; J gene: TRBJ2-1; clone size: NA; V gene: TRBV30; D gene: NA
CDR3 DNA: TGTGCCAGCACAGTGGAGAACACTGAAGCTTTCTTT; CDR3 protein: CASTVENTEAFF; J gene: TRBJ1-1; clone size: once; V gene: TRBV6-1; D gene: NA
CDR3 DNA: TGTGCCAGCAGCTCGTGGACAGGGGGTGACCTTACGGGGCAGTACTTC; CDR3 protein: CASSSWTGGDLTGQYF; J gene: TRBJ2-7; clone size: NA; V gene: TRBV13; D gene: TRBD1
CDR3 DNA: TGTGCCAGCAGCCGGCCAACCCTCGTAGGAAGCACAGATACGCAGTATTTT; CDR3 protein: CASSRPTLVGSTDTQYF; J gene: TRBJ2-3; clone size: NA; V gene: TRBV7-9; D gene: NA
CDR3 DNA: TGTGCCACCAGCCCCGACAGGGGGCGCTCTGGGGCCAACGTCCTGACTTTC; CDR3 protein: CATSPDRGRSGANVLTF; J gene: TRBJ2-6; clone size: few; V gene: TRBV15; D gene: TRBD1
CDR3 DNA: TGTGCCTGGATGTCGGACAGCAGCTCTTTGGACACCATATATTTT; CDR3 protein: CAWMSDSSSLDTIYF; J gene: TRBJ1-3; clone size: NA; V gene: TRBV30; D gene: NA
CDR3 DNA: TGTGCCTGGAGTAACCGGGGGGACCAGCCCCAGCATTTT; CDR3 protein: CAWSNRGDQPQHF; J gene: TRBJ1-5; clone size: NA; V gene: TRBV30; D gene: NA
CDR3 DNA: TGCGCCAGCAGCTTGCCTACTAGCGGGAACGAGCAGTACTTC; CDR3 protein: CASSLPTSGNEQYF; J gene: TRBJ2-7; clone size: NA; V gene: TRBV5-1; D gene: TRBD2
CDR3 DNA: TGTGCCACCAGCGGCAGGTCTGGGGACAGGGGCCCCTCGGGGGAGCAGTACTTC; CDR3 protein: CATSGRSGDRGPSGEQYF; J gene: TRBJ2-7; clone size: NA; V gene: TRBV15; D gene: TRBD1
CDR3 DNA: TGTGCCAGTAGAAGACGGGACAGGCTTTCAGGCTACACCTTC; CDR3 protein: CASRRRDRLSGYTF; J gene: TRBJ1-2; clone size: NA; V gene: TRBV19; D gene: TRBD1
CDR3 DNA: TGCGCCAGCAGGCGGGGGAAGCTTGAGACCCAGTACTTC; CDR3 protein: CASRRGKLETQYF; J gene: TRBJ2-5; clone size: many; V gene: TRBV10-2; D gene: TRBD2
CDR3 DNA: TGCAGCGCCGGCTTTGGGTTGGACGGGCAGACCCAGTACTTC; CDR3 protein: CSAGFGLDGQTQYF; J gene: TRBJ2-5; clone size: NA; V gene: TRBV29-1; D gene: NA
CDR3 DNA: TGTGCCAGCAGCGTAGGGCTGATCGAGGGAATCCAGTATTTT; CDR3 protein: CASSVGLIEGIQYF; J gene: TRBJ2-3; clone size: NA; V gene: TRBV9; D gene: NA
CDR3 DNA: TGTGCCAGCAGTCCCGTTGGTTCCGGGGAGCTGTTTTTT; CDR3 protein: CASSPVGSGELFF; J gene: TRBJ2-2; clone size: NA; V gene: TRBV2; D gene: NA
CDR3 DNA: TGTGCCAGCAGCTTAGTTAGCGGGGCCAATGAGCAGTTCTTC; CDR3 protein: CASSLVSGANEQFF; J gene: TRBJ2-1; clone size: NA; V gene: TRBV7-2; D gene: TRBD2
CDR3 DNA: TGCGCCAGCAGCCAAGAATTAGCGGGGATCTCCTACGAGCAGTACTTC; CDR3 protein: CASSQELAGISYEQYF; J gene: TRBJ2-7; clone size: NA; V gene: TRBV4-1; D gene: TRBD2
CDR3 DNA: TGTGCCAGCAGCTCCTACAGGGTAGCTGAAGCCTACGAGCAGTACTTC; CDR3 protein: CASSSYRVAEAYEQYF; J gene: TRBJ2-7; clone size: NA; V gene: TRBV11-2; D gene: NA
CDR3 DNA: TGTGCCTGGACCCCGGGACGGGGGAACGAGCAGTACTTC; CDR3 protein: CAWTPGRGNEQYF; J gene: TRBJ2-7; clone size: NA; V gene: TRBV30; D gene: NA
CDR3 DNA: TGTGCCAGCAGTGTTGACAGGTATTCGTTCTGGCAGCCCCAGCATTTT; CDR3 protein: CASSVDRYSFWQPQHF; J gene: TRBJ1-5; clone size: NA; V gene: TRBV6-1; D gene: NA